The next 7 T cell receptor beta chains were all read from a single sample in a study of cytomegalovirus exposure and HLA in healthy donors. 13 Jbeta primers and 60 Vbeta primers were used for the PCR. Produced via immunoSEQ multiplex PCR; TCRdb's table is partial and in-frame only. The sample consists of 150,000 or so clones, roughly 80% of them appearing once. Sample: PBMCs. Source of these receptors: a man aged 40-50 years in good health and CMV-seropositive.

This sequence joins TRBV9 and TRBJ1-2; tentative D call: TRBD1 (5 bases). The V end was cut by 0 bases, the J end by 0 bases, with 15 bases between. The CDR3 consists of 17 residues. Germline V lookup: CDR1 SGDLS, CDR2 YYNGEE. CDR3 region: CASSVGGDWGANYGYTF. The CDR3 DNA is TGTGCCAGCAGCGTAGGAGGGGACTGGGGAGCTAACTATGGCTACACCTTC.

The chain couples TRBV6-1 to TRBJ1-5; 7 positions agree with TRBD1. In germline, CDR1 is MNHNS, CDR2 SASEGT. V dropped 5 bases and J dropped 3; count of bases not matched to a gene: 7. The CDR3 extends over 15 amino acids. CDR3 protein: CASSRRDRDNQPQHF. The CDR3, as DNA: TGTGCCAGCAGTCGTCGGGACAGAGACAATCAGCCCCAGCATTTT.

CDR3 sequence (DNA): TGTGCCAGCAGCTTAGATCCCGGGACAGGGCTCTACGAGCAGTACTTC. Protein product: CASSLDPGTGLYEQYF. The rearrangement links TRBV11-2 to TRBJ2-7; TRBD1 matches 9 bases. The V gene's germline CDR1 is SGHAT and CDR2 FQNNGV. The CDR3 contains 16 residues. V trimming: 0 bases; J trimming: 3 bases; junction bases outside the gene matches: 6. Full variable domain (remainder filled in from reference TRBV11-2 and TRBJ2-7): EAGVAQSPRYKIIEKRQSVAFWCNPISGHATLYWYQQILGQGPKLLIQFQNNGVVDDSQLPKDRFSAERLKGVDSTLKIQPAKLEDSAVYLCASSLDPGTGLYEQYFGPGTRLTVT.

The chain couples TRBV7-2 to TRBJ2-1; D is uncertain. The CDR3 sequence is 15 residues long. The ends were cut back, 0 bases at V and 6 bases at J, with 12 bases in the middle. The germline V gene has CDR1 SGHTA and CDR2 FQGNSA. The DNA for the CDR3 is TGTGCCAGCAGCTTAGCGGCAGGCCCCTTCAATGAGCAGTTCTTC. This codes for CASSLAAGPFNEQFF.

A remark on this clone: A junction boundary mismatches the germline segment, possibly from a read error. This chain uses TRBV7-9 with TRBJ2-1; 10 bases line up with TRBD2. CDR1 and CDR2 from the germline V gene are SEHNR and FQNEAQ (reference sequence). This CDR3 is built from 12 residues. Here the CDR3 reads CSSSSDDSGRLF. The CDR3 region has the DNA TGTTCCAGCAGCTCCGATGATAGCGGGAGGCTCTTC.

This rearrangement joins TRBV28 to TRBJ2-1; 7 nucleotides line up with TRBD2. The length of the CDR3 is 15 residues. Germline CDR1 MDHEN, CDR2 SYDVKM. After removal of 5 bases from V and 3 bases from J, the junction contained 7 bases not matched to a gene. The DNA of the CDR3 is TGTGCCAGCAGTCCTCCCCGGGACTACTACAATGAGCAGTTCTTC. It yields the protein CASSPPRDYYNEQFF. The full variable domain, rest sourced from reference TRBV28 and TRBJ2-1, is DVKVTQSSRYLVKRTGEKVFLECVQDMDHENMFWYRQDPGLGLRLIYFSYDVKMKEKGDIPEGYSVSREKKERFSLILESASTNQTSMYLCASSPPRDYYNEQFFGPGTRLTVL.

In this sample, this clone turned up once. This chain joins TRBV2 and TRBJ2-4, with D possibly TRBD1 on 6 matching bases. CDR3 length equals 15 residues. The V gene's germline CDR1 is SNHLY and CDR2 FYNNEI. V was clipped by 6 bases and J by 1 base, with 13 bases between them. The DNA of the CDR3 is TGTGCCAGCAGCAGGGGTTCGTCGGCCAAAAACATTCAGTACTTC. Amino acids: CASSRGSSAKNIQYF.